The 27 T cell receptor beta chains below all came from one sample that was sequenced in a study of T-cell memory formation after mild COVID-19. TCRdb ran MiXCR on the 5' RACE reads and lists one entry per CDR3 protein. The table shows 250,000 to 350,000 distinct CDR3 sequences, with about 16% occurring only once. The sample taken for sequencing was PBMCs or a T cell subset sorted from them (not recorded which). These TCRs come from a man aged 18 to 30 who had mild COVID-19 (a few samples of this study predate the infection). Cell type and time point are not known.

CDR3 residues: CASSQQAFSNQPQHF. The CDR3 DNA sequence: TGCGCCAGCAGCCAGCAGGCATTCAGCAATCAGCCCCAGCATTTT. This rearrangement joins TRBV4-3 to TRBJ1-5; D ambiguous. This CDR3 has 15 amino acids. V was trimmed by 3 bases and J by 1 base, leaving 10 bases between them. The germline V gene encodes CDR1 LGHNA and CDR2 YSLEER.

The chain couples TRBV4-2 to TRBJ2-7; TRBD2 agrees at 8 bases. Germline CDR1 is LGHNA and CDR2 is YNFKEQ. The CDR3 covers 16 residues. After removal of 3 bases from V and 1 base from J, the junction contained 8 bases not matched to a gene. The CDR3 bases are TGTGCCAGCAGCCATCATTGGCAGCGGGGGTCCTACGAGCAGTACTTC. Translation gives CASSHHWQRGSYEQYF.

The chain carries TRBV21-1 and TRBJ1-1; TRBD1, the table's D call, lacks a check against the DNA. TRBV21-1 is a known pseudogene. The CDR3 is 11 amino acids. CDR3 sequence reads: CASSSSRGAFF. CDR3 nucleotide sequence: TGTGCCAGCAGTAGCAGCAGGGGAGCTTTCTTT.

This chain uses TRBV6-2 or TRBV6-3 with TRBJ2-7, with D perhaps being TRBD1 or TRBD2 (5 bases each). From germline, CDR1 is MNHEY and CDR2 SVGEGT. This CDR3 contains 14 residues. The V gene lost 5 bases and the J gene lost 2 bases, with 13 bases spanning the gap. The CDR3 coding sequence is TGTGCCAGCAGTACCGATGGGGGTCCCTACGAGCAGTACGTC. Translated, it gives CASSTDGGPYEQYV.

This clonotype has more than one count but fewer than ten. The chain employs TRBV6-2 or TRBV6-3 and TRBJ1-2; D call uncertain. V was cut by 0 bases and J by 1 base, with 12 bases left in between. The CDR3 is made up of 16 amino acids. CDR1 and CDR2 from the germline V gene are MNHEY and SVGEGT. The CDR3 region is CASSYSKARSNYGYTF. The CDR3 DNA follows: TGTGCCAGCAGTTACTCGAAGGCCAGGAGTAACTATGGCTACACCTTC.

The sample holds a few counts of this clonotype. This chain connects TRBV5-1 to TRBJ1-6, with no clear D. This CDR3 has 13 amino acids. Germline CDR1 and CDR2: SGHRS and YFSETQ. Trimming took off 4 bases at V and 8 bases at J, with 10 bases between the two ends. CDR3 loop: CASSVTPDSPLHF. The CDR3, as DNA: TGCGCCAGCAGCGTGACACCGGATTCACCCCTCCACTTT.

This clonotype was found a few times. The gene calls are TRBV24-1 and TRBJ2-1; 8 bases map to TRBD1. The germline V gene encodes CDR1 KGHDR and CDR2 SFDVKD. The trim removed 4 bases at V and 4 bases at J, leaving 5 bases unmatched. There are 15 residues in the CDR3. This CDR3 reads CATSETGTGYNEQFF. As DNA, the CDR3 is TGTGCCACCAGTGAGACCGGGACAGGTTACAATGAGCAGTTCTTC.

The chain uses TRBV6-2 or TRBV6-3 and TRBJ2-2; a possible D gene is TRBD1 (5 bases). This CDR3 comprises 15 residues. V was cut by 6 bases and J by 0 bases, with 11 bases left in between. Germline V CDR1 and CDR2: MNHEY, SVGEGT. CDR3 residues: CASREVQANTGELFF. Written as DNA, the CDR3 is TGTGCCAGCAGAGAGGTACAGGCGAACACCGGGGAGCTGTTTTTT.

J is TRBJ2-1 and V is TRBV7-9, with D maybe TRBD2 (6 bases). V lost 5 bases and J lost 5, with 13 bases in between. The CDR3 sequence is 14 residues long. CDR1 is SEHNR, CDR2 FQNEAQ, per germline (reference sequence). CDR3 sequence: CASSRLVRNNEQFF. DNA for the CDR3: TGTGCCAGCAGCCGACTAGTCCGAAACAATGAGCAGTTCTTC.

This clonotype has just a few counts. This chain uses TRBV7-2 with TRBJ2-4; TRBD2 is a possible D gene (5 bases). CDR3 length equals 14 residues. Trimming took 6 bases from V and 0 from J, leaving 9 bases between them. CDR1 and CDR2 from the germline V gene are SGHTA and FQGNSA. The CDR3 bases are TGTGCCAGCAGTTCCGGACTAGCCAAAAACATTCAGTACTTC. It is translated as CASSSGLAKNIQYF.

This clonotype was seen many times. The chain couples TRBV7-3 to TRBJ2-1; possibly TRBD2 for D (7 bases). V was clipped by 4 bases and J by 1 base, with 11 bases between them. The CDR3 sequence is 15 residues long. Germline assignment: CDR1 SGHTA and CDR2 FQGTGA. The CDR3 sequence is CASSSGGSSYNEQFF. The DNA for the CDR3 is TGTGCCAGCAGCTCGGGGGGCTCGTCCTACAATGAGCAGTTCTTC.

The chain couples TRBV6-5 to TRBJ1-2; D is ambiguous. Germline V gives CDR1 MNHEY, CDR2 SVGAGI. Trimming removed 0 bases from V and 4 bases from J, with 12 bases in between. The CDR3 is 15 amino acids. This CDR3 reads CASSYSRPAIYGYTF. In DNA, the CDR3 is TGTGCCAGCAGTTACTCGAGGCCGGCGATCTATGGCTACACCTTC.

The rearrangement joins TRBV6-5 to TRBJ2-5; 9 nucleotides match TRBD1. The V segment lost 2 bases and the J segment 5 bases; nucleotides outside the gene matches: 9. Germline V lookup: CDR1 MNHEY, CDR2 SVGAGI. The CDR3 runs to 16 residues. DNA of the CDR3: TGTGCCAGCAGTTACGAAGGAAACAGGGGGCATGAGACCCAGTACTTC. It encodes CASSYEGNRGHETQYF.

The chain joins TRBV18 to TRBJ2-3; D gene ambiguous. The CDR3 loop spans 15 amino acids. The germline V gene has CDR1 KGHSH and CDR2 LQKENI. Trimming pared 3 bases from V and 2 bases from J, leaving 12 bases between. In DNA form, the CDR3 reads TGTGCCAGCTCACCGAGGAGCTCCTCCACAGATACGCAGTATTTT. Translating it yields CASSPRSSSTDTQYF.

V gene TRBV7-6 combines with J gene TRBJ1-1; unclear D gene. Germline CDR1 reads SGHVS; CDR2 reads FNYEAQ. There are 12 residues in the CDR3. The V end was cut by 2 bases, the J end by 6 bases, with 7 bases between. The CDR3 sequence is CASSLPRSEAFF. The DNA for the CDR3 is TGTGCCAGCAGCTTACCCCGCTCTGAAGCTTTCTTT.

The J gene is TRBJ2-7, the V gene TRBV4-2; the match to TRBD1 covers 7 bases. The CDR3 extends over 14 amino acids. J lost 6 bases, V lost 2 bases, and 7 bases had no gene match. The germline V gene has CDR1 LGHNA and CDR2 YNFKEQ. The CDR3 DNA is TGTGCCAGCAGCCAAACGACAGGGCCTGGCGAGCAGTACTTC. Translation: CASSQTTGPGEQYF.

This clonotype occurred many times. The chain combines TRBV13 with TRBJ2-7, with a tentative D call TRBD1 (6 bases). The CDR3 covers 12 residues. Germline CDR1 and CDR2: PRHDT and FYEKMQ (reference sequence). With 5 bases removed from V and 7 bases from J, the gap between germline ends came to 12 bases. The CDR3 nucleotides are TGTGCCAGCAGCGAGAGGGGGAATGAGCAGTACTTC. As protein: CASSERGNEQYF.

In its sample, this clonotype was seen a few times. The chain employs TRBV6-5 and TRBJ1-6, with a possible D match to TRBD1 (5 bases). CDR3 length equals 13 residues. The germline gives CDR1 MNHEY, CDR2 SVGAGI. Trimming removed 10 bases at V and 10 bases at J, with 17 bases between. The DNA of the CDR3 is TGTGCCACAAAGACCCAGGGAAGATCACCCCTCCACTTT. Translated: CATKTQGRSPLHF.

CDR3 DNA sequence: TGCGCCAGCAGCCAATTGAGTGAAGATTACATGAACACTGAAGCTTTCTTT. Residues: CASSQLSEDYMNTEAFF. This chain joins TRBV5-1 and TRBJ1-1; D is undetermined. The V gene's germline CDR1 is SGHRS and CDR2 YFSETQ. The ends were cut back, 4 bases at V and 0 bases at J, with 19 bases in the middle. This CDR3 has 17 residues.

This clonotype was counted ten times or more. The V gene is TRBV4-3, the J gene TRBJ2-3, with D possibly called TRBD1 or TRBD2 (5 bases each). The germline gives CDR1 LGHNA, CDR2 YSLEER. This CDR3 spans 14 amino acids. Between the trimmed V and J ends, which lost 0 bases and 1 base, there was a span of 5 bases. CDR3 region: CASSQEGGTDTQYF. Written as DNA, the CDR3 is TGCGCCAGCAGCCAAGAGGGGGGCACAGATACGCAGTATTTT.

As for this clonotype: At one of its ends the junction is not consistent with the germline gene, which may arise from a read error. V is TRBV10-3 and J is TRBJ2-5, with TRBD2 matching 9 bases. The V gene's germline CDR1 is ENHRY and CDR2 SYGVKD. There are 16 residues in the CDR3. This CDR3 is CAIRTAGGEERRPLYF. The DNA for the CDR3 is TGTGCCATCAGAACCGCGGGGGGGGAGGAAAGAAGACCCCTGTATTTC.

This clonotype showed up just a few times. This may be a read error, as it is one base from a much larger clone. The V call is TRBV9, the J call TRBJ2-3, with no clear D. V was pared by 3 bases and J by 2 bases, with 4 bases between. The CDR3 extends over 12 amino acids. Germline loops: CDR1 SGDLS, CDR2 YYNGEE. The chain's CDR3 is CASSGITDTQYF. DNA for the CDR3: TGTGCCAGCAGCGGGATCACAGATACGCAGTATTTT.

This chain links TRBV28 with TRBJ2-7; D is possibly TRBD1 (6 bases). Deletions cut 11 bases from V and 1 base from J, with 12 bases between. CDR3 size: 12 residues. The germline gives CDR1 MDHEN, CDR2 SYDVKM. The CDR3 sequence: CAGVQGSYEQYV. For the CDR3, the DNA is TGTGCCGGGGTACAGGGATCCTACGAGCAGTACGTC.

This rearrangement joins TRBV5-1 to TRBJ2-1; maybe TRBD2 (6 bases). Germline lookup yields CDR1 SGHRS and CDR2 YFSETQ. Trimming removed 0 bases at V and 13 bases at J, with 17 bases between. There are 14 residues in the CDR3. In DNA, the CDR3 is TGCGCCAGCAGCTTGGACCCCGGGACTGGTCTCCAGTTCTTC. As protein: CASSLDPGTGLQFF.

V is TRBV7-2 and J is TRBJ2-3, with TRBD2 as a possible D gene (6 bases). Germline assignment: CDR1 SGHTA and CDR2 FQGNSA. V lost 4 bases and J lost 4, with 12 bases in between. The CDR3 consists of 14 residues. This CDR3 is CASSSGRSSDTQYF. For the CDR3, the DNA is TGTGCCAGCAGCTCGGGGAGGTCGTCAGATACGCAGTATTTT.

The rearrangement links TRBV28 to TRBJ1-2, with D possibly matching TRBD1 (6 bases). Germline CDR1 MDHEN, CDR2 SYDVKM. The V end lost 7 bases, the J end lost 7 bases, and 22 bases lay between the germline ends. The CDR3 sequence is 15 residues long. The CDR3 nucleotides are TGTGCCAGCACCACCATCGGCCTCACAGGGCTTGGCTACACCTTC. Translation: CASTTIGLTGLGYTF.

V is TRBV7-2 and J is TRBJ2-3; D may be TRBD1 (5 bases). Trimming removed 0 bases from V and 0 bases from J, with 7 bases in between. Germline V gene lookup returns CDR1 SGHTA and CDR2 FQGNSA. This CDR3 contains 15 residues. The CDR3, as DNA: TGTGCCAGCAGCTTAGCGGGGCCGAGCACAGATACGCAGTATTTT. Translation: CASSLAGPSTDTQYF.